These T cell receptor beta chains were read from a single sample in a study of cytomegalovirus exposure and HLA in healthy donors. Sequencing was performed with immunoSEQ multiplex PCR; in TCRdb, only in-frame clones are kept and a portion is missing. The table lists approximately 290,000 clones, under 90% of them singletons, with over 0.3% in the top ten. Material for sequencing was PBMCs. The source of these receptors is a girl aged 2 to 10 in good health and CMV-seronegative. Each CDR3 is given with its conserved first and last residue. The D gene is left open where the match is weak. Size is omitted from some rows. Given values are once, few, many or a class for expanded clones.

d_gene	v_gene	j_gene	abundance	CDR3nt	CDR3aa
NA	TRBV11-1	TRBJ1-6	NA	TGTGCCAGCAGCTCTACGTATAATTCACCCCTCCACTTT	CASSSTYNSPLHF
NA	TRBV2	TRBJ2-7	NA	TGTGCCAGCACCATCAGGAAGTACGAGCAGTACTTC	CASTIRKYEQYF
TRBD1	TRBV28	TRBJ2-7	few	TGTGCCAGCAGCCTAGGGACAGGAACGTCGGACGAGCAGTACTTC	CASSLGTGTSDEQYF
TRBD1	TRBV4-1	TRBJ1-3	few	TGCGCCAGCAGCCAAGGCCGACAGGGGGCGCGGGGAAACACCATATATTTT	CASSQGRQGARGNTIYF
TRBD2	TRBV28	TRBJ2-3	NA	TGTGCCAGCACCCTGTCCCTAGCGGGGGGGCCGACAGATACGCAGTATTTT	CASTLSLAGGPTDTQYF
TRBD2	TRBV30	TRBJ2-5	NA	TGTGCCTGGAGTCCTAGCGGGATTGAGACCCAGTACTTC	CAWSPSGIETQYF
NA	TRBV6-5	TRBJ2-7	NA	TGTGCCAGTTCCAACGCAGGGTTACCATACGAGCAGTACTTC	CASSNAGLPYEQYF
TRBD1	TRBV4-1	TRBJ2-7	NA	TGCGCCAGCAGCCCTGGTCAAGGACAGGGGGCCTACGAGCAGTACTTC	CASSPGQGQGAYEQYF
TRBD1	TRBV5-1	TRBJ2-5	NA	TGCGCCAGCAGCTTTTCTGGGACAGTCGGAGAGACCCAGTACTTC	CASSFSGTVGETQYF
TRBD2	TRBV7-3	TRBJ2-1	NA	TGTGCCAGCAGCCCTAATATAGGACTAGCGCAGTTCTTC	CASSPNIGLAQFF
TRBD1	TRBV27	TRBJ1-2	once	TGTGCCAGCAGTCCGTTGACAGGGAGCTATGGCTACACCTTC	CASSPLTGSYGYTF
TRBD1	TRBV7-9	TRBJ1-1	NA	TGTGCCAGCAGCTACACAGGGGACGGGAACACTGAAGCTTTCTTT	CASSYTGDGNTEAFF
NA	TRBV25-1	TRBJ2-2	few	TGTGCCAGCGCCGCGGCCACCGGGGAGCTGTTTTTT	CASAAATGELFF
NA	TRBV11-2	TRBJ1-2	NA	TGTGCCAGCAGCTCAGGGCTTAACTATGGCTACACCTTC	CASSSGLNYGYTF
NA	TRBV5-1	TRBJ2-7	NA	TGCGCCAGCAGCTTGAAAGAGTCCAAGCAGTACTTC	CASSLKESKQYF
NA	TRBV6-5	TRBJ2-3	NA	TGTGCCAGCACCGATCAGAGCACAGATACGCAGTATTTT	CASTDQSTDTQYF
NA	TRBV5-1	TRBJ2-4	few	TGCGCCAGCAGCTTGGCTGGCGGAGTACCCCCGTATAAGGTTCAGTACTTC	CASSLAGGVPPYKVQYF
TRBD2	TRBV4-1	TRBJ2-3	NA	TGCGCCAGCAGCCAAGATCTAATTAGGACTAGCGGATTCACAGATACGCAGTATTTT	CASSQDLIRTSGFTDTQYF
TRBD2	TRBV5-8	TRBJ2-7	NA	TGTGCCAGCAGCTTGTTACTAGCGGGAGTTCCGACCTACGAGCAGTACTTC	CASSLLLAGVPTYEQYF
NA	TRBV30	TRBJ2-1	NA	TGTGCCTGGAGAGGCGGTACAGGCCACAATGAGCAGTTCTTC	CAWRGGTGHNEQFF
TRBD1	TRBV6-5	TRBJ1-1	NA	TGTGCCAGCAGGGTACAGGGGAAGGACACTGAAGCTTTCTTT	CASRVQGKDTEAFF
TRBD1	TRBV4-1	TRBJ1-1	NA	TGCGCCAGCAGCCAGCTGACAGGGACTGAAGCTTTCTTT	CASSQLTGTEAFF
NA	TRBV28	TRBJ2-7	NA	TGTGCCAGCAGTTTAGGTCAGGGGAACGAGCAGTACTTC	CASSLGQGNEQYF
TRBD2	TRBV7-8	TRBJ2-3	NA	TGTGCCAGCAGCTATTATGGGACTAGCGTTCGTACAGATACGCAGTATTTT	CASSYYGTSVRTDTQYF
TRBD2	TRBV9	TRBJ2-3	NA	TGTGCCAGCAGCGGACTAGCGAGAGATACGCAGTATTTT	CASSGLARDTQYF
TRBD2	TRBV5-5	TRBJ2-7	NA	TGTGCCAGCAGCTTAGCGGGACCCTGTTGCGGCGAGCAGTACTTC	CASSLAGPCCGEQYF
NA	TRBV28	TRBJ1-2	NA	TGTGCCAGCAGTTTTAGATCGAGCTATGGCTACACCTTC	CASSFRSSYGYTF
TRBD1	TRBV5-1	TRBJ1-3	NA	TGCGCCAGCAGCTTCAGACAGGGGGCGACTGGAAACACCATATATTTT	CASSFRQGATGNTIYF
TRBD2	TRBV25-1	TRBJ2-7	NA	TGTGCCACCCGGCGGGAGACCTACGAGCAGTACTTC	CATRRETYEQYF
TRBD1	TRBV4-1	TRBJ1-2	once	TGCGCCAGCAGCCAAACGCGGGACAGAAACTATGGCTACACCTTC	CASSQTRDRNYGYTF
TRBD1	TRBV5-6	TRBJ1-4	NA	TGTGCCAGCAGCTTGGCGGGGACAGACGAAAAACTGTTTTTT	CASSLAGTDEKLFF
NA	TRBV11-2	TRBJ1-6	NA	TGTGCCAGCAGCCCGGCGGGCCTCTATAATTCACCCCTCCACTTT	CASSPAGLYNSPLHF
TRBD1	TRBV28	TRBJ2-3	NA	TGTGCCAGCAAAGCCCATGACAGGGTGAATACGCAGTATTTT	CASKAHDRVNTQYF
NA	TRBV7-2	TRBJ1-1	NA	TGTGCCAGCAGCCCAACAGCGGCTGAAGCTTTCTTT	CASSPTAAEAFF
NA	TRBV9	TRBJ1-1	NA	TGTGCCACAAACAGGGTAATGAACACTGAAGCTTTCTTT	CATNRVMNTEAFF
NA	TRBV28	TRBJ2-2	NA	TGTGCCAGCAGTCCCAGCCGGGCCGGGGAGCTGTTTTTT	CASSPSRAGELFF
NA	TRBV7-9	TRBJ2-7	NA	TGTGCCAGCAGCTTAGGATTCGGGAGCTCCTACGAGCAGTACTTC	CASSLGFGSSYEQYF